This T cell receptor beta chain was obtained from a study of blood T cell repertoires in COVID-19 (dated by TCRdb to the early 2020s). Describing the broader study: Collaborator samples came from the United States, Italy and Spain and covered acute and convalescent phases of COVID-19. The material from the prospective study consisted of cDNA or gDNA derived from T cells, B-cell-depleted T cells, or PBMCs. Deeply sampled blood TCRbeta repertoires from subjects exposed to, actively infected with, or recovered from COVID-19 were included in the dataset. The repertoires were made available in a free public database intended to serve as a resource for research on the immune response to SARS-CoV-2. Samples came from the ongoing ImmuneRACE study (first 160 participants) plus 1,254 subjects from 6 global collaborators. Sample metadata almost always included a de-identified subject ID, COVID-19 status, age in years and sex. Where available, HLA class I and class II types were obtained from metadata supplied by the sample provider rather than from assay-based typing.

Whole blood was collected in K2EDTA tubes by collaborating institutions according to the institutions' own protocols. For TCRbeta analysis, collaborators shipped samples as frozen whole blood, isolated PBMCs, or DNA extracted from either of those sample types. Of note for this clone: The specificity of this receptor is unknown. Per-nucleotide qualities are absent, and no much larger clonotype sits a single base away.

The CDR3 has 13 amino acids, counting the end cysteine and phenylalanine. Only the CDR3 DNA stays, 39 bases, in frame from base 1. V sheds 0 bases and J sheds 3 bases, leaving 6 bases between their ends. For CDR1 and CDR2, the germline V gene lists SGHDT and YYEEEE. TCRbeta CDR3 regions were amplified from genomic DNA by means of the immunoSEQ Assay, a bias-controlled multiplex PCR. Regarding the original processing steps: The number of nucleated cells in each sample was estimated from the amplification of reference gene primers within the assay. To quantify the absolute abundance of each unique TCRbeta CDR3 rearrangement, sequence reads were collapsed and filtered. For each sample, productive Simpson clonality was calculated by taking the square root of Simpson's diversity index across productive rearrangements. What TCRdb holds here is the immuneACCESS table cut down to in-frame rearrangements. Part of the clones is not present; checked against another copy, under half of the missing clones reflect an unresolved V gene, and the others are unexplained. The D gene and trimming were derived from the DNA, and the V and J assignments and clone size from that table. This sample comprises some 150,000 clones, 86% of them detected only once. The ten biggest clones cover around 7% of the sample.

Summary of the overall study and its limitations: The amount of clinical and demographic metadata varied by source and participant and was provided uncurated.

Here the chain combines TRBV5-6 and TRBJ1-2; the D segment could be TRBD1, given 5 matching bases. The receptor's source is a woman of 80 years or more in a cohort sampled during active or convalescent COVID-19. Sequencing input: peripheral blood. The nucleotide sequence reads TGTGCCAGCAGCTTGGGGGGCTACTATGGCTACACCTTC. It is translated as CASSLGGYYGYTF.